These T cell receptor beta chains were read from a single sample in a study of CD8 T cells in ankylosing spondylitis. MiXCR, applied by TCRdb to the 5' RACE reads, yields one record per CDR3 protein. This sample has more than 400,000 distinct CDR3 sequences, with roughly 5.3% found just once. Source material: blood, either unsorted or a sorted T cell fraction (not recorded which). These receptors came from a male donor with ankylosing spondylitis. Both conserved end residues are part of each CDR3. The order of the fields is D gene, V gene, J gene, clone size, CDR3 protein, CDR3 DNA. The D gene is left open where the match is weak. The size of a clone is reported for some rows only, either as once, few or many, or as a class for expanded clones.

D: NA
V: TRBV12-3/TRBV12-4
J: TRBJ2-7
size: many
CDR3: CASSPGPVGQYF
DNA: TGTGCCAGCAGCCCAGGGCCGGTTGGGCAGTACTTC

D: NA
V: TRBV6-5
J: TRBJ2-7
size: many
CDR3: CASSYSLGTEQYF
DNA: TGTGCCAGCAGTTACTCGCTCGGGACCGAGCAGTACTTC

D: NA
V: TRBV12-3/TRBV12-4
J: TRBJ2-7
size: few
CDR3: CASSFLAADSYEQYF
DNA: TGTGCCAGCAGTTTCTTAGCGGCTGACTCCTACGAGCAGTACTTC

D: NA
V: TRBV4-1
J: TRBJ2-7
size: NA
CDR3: CASSQAAEIYEQYF
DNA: TGCGCCAGCAGCCAAGCAGCGGAGATCTACGAGCAGTACTTC

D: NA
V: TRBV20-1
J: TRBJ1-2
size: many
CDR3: CSARPPRYPNYGYTF
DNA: TGCAGTGCTAGGCCGCCGAGGTATCCTAACTATGGCTACACCTTC

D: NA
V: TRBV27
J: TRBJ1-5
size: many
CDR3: CASSPSSGYQPQHF
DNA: TGTGCCAGCAGTCCCTCATCGGGATATCAGCCCCAGCATTTT

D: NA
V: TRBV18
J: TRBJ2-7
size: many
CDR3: CASSQASPGRRGYEQYF
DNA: TGTGCCAGCTCACAAGCCTCTCCGGGACGCCGTGGGTACGAGCAGTACTTC

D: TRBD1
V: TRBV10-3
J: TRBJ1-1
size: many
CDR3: CAISGGQGQGNTEAFF
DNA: TGTGCCATCAGTGGTGGACAGGGGCAGGGGAACACTGAAGCTTTCTTT

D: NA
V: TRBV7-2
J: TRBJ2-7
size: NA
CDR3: CASSRARTSYEQYF
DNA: TGTGCCAGCAGCCGGGCCCGCACCTCGTACGAGCAGTACTTC

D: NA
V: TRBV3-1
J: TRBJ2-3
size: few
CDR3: CASSQDGSRAGLTDTQYF
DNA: TGTGCCAGCAGCCAAGATGGTAGCCGTGCCGGGCTCACAGATACGCAGTATTTT

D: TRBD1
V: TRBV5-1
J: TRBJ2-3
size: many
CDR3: CASSSGDRGRYLSADTQYF
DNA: TGCGCCAGCAGCTCAGGGGACAGGGGGCGATATTTGAGCGCAGATACGCAGTATTTT

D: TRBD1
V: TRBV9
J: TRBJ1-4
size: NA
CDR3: CASSPWDRDEKLFF
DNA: TGTGCCAGCAGCCCTTGGGACAGGGATGAAAAACTGTTTTTT

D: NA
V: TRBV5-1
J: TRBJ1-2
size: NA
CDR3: CASSSSRTTYGYTF
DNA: TGCGCCAGCAGCTCGAGCAGGACCACCTATGGCTACACCTTC

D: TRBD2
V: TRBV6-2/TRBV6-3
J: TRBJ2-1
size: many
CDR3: CASRLLAGEQFF
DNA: TGTGCCAGCAGACTCCTAGCGGGGGAGCAGTTCTTC